The clone carrying this TCR beta chain was recorded a few times. The target antigen is unknown. After removal of 5 bases from V and 13 bases from J, the junction contained 17 bases not matched to a gene. The CDR3 runs to 16 residues. Germline values: CDR1 SGHTA, CDR2 FQGTGA. The data stem from a study of post-analysis software for immune sequencing data. Overall study: The courses of disease that were included comprised relapsing-remitting, secondary progressive and progressive-relapsing multiple sclerosis.

Study-wide findings and caveats: Four or five TRBV segments were significantly more frequent in patients than in controls. TRBV5-6, TRBV5-1 and TRBV20-1 were among these segments. F measure showed strong co-clustering of same-batch samples.

Included in the TCR beta cDNA libraries were unique molecular identifiers. TCRdb passed the PCR reads through MiXCR, listing each CDR3 protein once. This sample yields more than 500,000 distinct CDR3 sequences, of which approximately 31% are seen a single time; under 7% belongs to the top ten. The specimen sequenced was blood. This TCR was recovered from a girl younger than 18 with multiple sclerosis. The chain employs TRBV7-3 and TRBJ2-4, with 10 nucleotides matching TRBD2. This CDR3 is CASSPSLAGDHNEQYF. The CDR3 DNA sequence: TGTGCCAGCAGCCCCAGTCTAGCGGGGGACCACAATGAGCAGTACTTC.